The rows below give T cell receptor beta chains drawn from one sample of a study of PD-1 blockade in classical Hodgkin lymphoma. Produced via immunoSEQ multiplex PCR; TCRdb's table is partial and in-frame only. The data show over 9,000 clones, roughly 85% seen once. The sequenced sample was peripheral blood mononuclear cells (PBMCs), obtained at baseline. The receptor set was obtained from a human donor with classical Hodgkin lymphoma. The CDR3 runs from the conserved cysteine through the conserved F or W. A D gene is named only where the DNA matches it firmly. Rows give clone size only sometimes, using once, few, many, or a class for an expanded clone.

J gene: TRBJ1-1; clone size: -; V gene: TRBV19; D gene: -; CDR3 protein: CASSIGRTEAFF; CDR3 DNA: TGTGCCAGTAGTATAGGGAGAACTGAAGCTTTCTTT
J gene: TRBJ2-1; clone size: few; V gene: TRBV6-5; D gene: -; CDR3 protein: CASGGLSSYNEQFF; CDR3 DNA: TGTGCCAGCGGAGGCCTGAGCTCCTACAATGAGCAGTTCTTC
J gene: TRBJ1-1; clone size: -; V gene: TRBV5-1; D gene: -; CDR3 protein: CASSLGGQGRANTEAFF; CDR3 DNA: TGCGCCAGCAGCTTGGGCGGTCAGGGCCGAGCGAACACTGAAGCTTTCTTT
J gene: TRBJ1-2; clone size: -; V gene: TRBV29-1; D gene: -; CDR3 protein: CSVENGVYAF; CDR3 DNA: TGCAGCGTTGAAAATGGCGTTTATGCCTTC
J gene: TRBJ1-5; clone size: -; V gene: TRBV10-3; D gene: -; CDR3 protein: CAISEPGVNQPQHF; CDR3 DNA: TGTGCCATCAGTGAGCCGGGGGTCAATCAGCCCCAGCATTTT
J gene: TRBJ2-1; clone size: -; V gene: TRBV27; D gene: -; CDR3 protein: CASSLLESQNEQFF; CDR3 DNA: TGTGCCAGCAGTTTACTAGAATCGCAGAATGAGCAGTTCTTC
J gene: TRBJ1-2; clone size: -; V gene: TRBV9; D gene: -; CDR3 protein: CASSVAQGTNYGYTF; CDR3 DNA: TGTGCCAGCAGCGTAGCCCAGGGCACTAACTATGGCTACACCTTC
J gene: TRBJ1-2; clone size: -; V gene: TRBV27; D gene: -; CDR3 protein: CASTSGEALGYGYTF; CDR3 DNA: TGTGCCAGCACCTCGGGGGAAGCCCTTGGCTATGGCTACACCTTC
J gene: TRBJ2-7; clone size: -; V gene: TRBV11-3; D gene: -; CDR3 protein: CASSPSGSYEQYF; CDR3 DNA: TGTGCCAGCAGCCCCTCCGGGAGCTACGAGCAGTACTTC
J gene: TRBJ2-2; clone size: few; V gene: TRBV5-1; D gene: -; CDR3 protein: CATQIGAGELFF; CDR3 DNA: TGCGCCACTCAAATAGGCGCCGGGGAGCTGTTTTTT
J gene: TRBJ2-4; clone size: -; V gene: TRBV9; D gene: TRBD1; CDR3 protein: CASSDRQGRDKNIQYF; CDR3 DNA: TGTGCCAGCAGCGACCGACAGGGGCGAGATAAAAACATTCAGTACTTC
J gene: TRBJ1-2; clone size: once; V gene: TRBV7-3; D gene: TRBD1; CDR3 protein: CASSLGQGSYGYTF; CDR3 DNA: TGTGCCAGCAGCCTCGGACAGGGCAGCTATGGCTACACCTTC
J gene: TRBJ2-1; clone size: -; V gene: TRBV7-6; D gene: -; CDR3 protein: CASSSGTLEQFF; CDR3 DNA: TGTGCCAGCAGTTCCGGGACACTTGAGCAGTTCTTC
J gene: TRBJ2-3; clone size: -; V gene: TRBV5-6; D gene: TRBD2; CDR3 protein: CASSLGLAGVGDTQYF; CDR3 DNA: TGTGCCAGCAGCTTGGGACTAGCGGGAGTGGGTGATACGCAGTATTTT
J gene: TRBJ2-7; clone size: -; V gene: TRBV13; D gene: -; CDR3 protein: CASSTGDLSYEQYF; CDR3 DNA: TGTGCCAGCAGTACCGGTGATCTATCCTACGAGCAGTACTTC
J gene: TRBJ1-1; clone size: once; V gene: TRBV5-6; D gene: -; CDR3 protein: CASSWTVMNTEAFF; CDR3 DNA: TGTGCCAGCAGCTGGACAGTCATGAACACTGAAGCTTTCTTT
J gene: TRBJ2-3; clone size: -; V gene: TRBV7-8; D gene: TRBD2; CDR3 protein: CASSLLAGGTDTQYF; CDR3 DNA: TGTGCCAGCAGCTTATTAGCGGGAGGGACAGATACGCAGTATTTT
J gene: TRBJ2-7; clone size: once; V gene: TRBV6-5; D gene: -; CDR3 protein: CASSPQGREQYF; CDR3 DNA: TGTGCCAGCAGTCCACAGGGTCGCGAGCAGTACTTC
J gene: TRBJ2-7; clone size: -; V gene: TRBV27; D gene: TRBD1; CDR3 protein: CASSLTGAPYEQYF; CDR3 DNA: TGTGCCAGCAGTTTGACAGGGGCACCCTACGAGCAGTACTTC
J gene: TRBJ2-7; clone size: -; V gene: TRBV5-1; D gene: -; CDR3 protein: CASSISGVTYEQYF; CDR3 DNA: TGCGCCAGCAGCATATCCGGGGTAACCTACGAGCAGTACTTC
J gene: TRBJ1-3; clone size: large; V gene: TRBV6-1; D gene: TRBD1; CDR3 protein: CASSESGTVVSGNTIYF; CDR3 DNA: TGTGCCAGCAGTGAATCGGGGACAGTAGTCTCTGGAAACACCATATATTTT
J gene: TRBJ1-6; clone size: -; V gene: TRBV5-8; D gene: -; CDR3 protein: CASSLVGGGMDSPLHF; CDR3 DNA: TGTGCCAGCAGCTTGGTTGGGGGGGGAATGGATTCACCCCTCCACTTT
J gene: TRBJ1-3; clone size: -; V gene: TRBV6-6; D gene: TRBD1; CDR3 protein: CASSYGQGVLSTTIYF; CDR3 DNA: TGTGCCAGCAGTTACGGACAGGGGGTCCTCAGTACCACCATATATTTT
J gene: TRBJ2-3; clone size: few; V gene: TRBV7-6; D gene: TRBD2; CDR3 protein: CASSDHAGTSGDPTDTQYF; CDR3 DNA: TGTGCCAGCAGCGACCATGCCGGGACTAGCGGGGACCCCACAGATACGCAGTATTTT
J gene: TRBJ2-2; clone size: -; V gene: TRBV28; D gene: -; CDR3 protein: CASSPWNTASGTGELFF; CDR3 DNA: TGTGCCAGCAGCCCCTGGAATACCGCTTCCGGCACCGGGGAGCTGTTTTTT
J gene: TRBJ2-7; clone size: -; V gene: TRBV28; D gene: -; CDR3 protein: CASSLFGGQGTYEQYF; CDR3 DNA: TGTGCCAGCAGTTTATTCGGCGGGCAGGGGACCTACGAGCAGTACTTC
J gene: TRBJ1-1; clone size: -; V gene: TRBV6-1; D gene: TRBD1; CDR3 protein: CASLTGPIMNTEAFF; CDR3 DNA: TGTGCCAGCTTGACAGGGCCGATCATGAACACTGAAGCTTTCTTT